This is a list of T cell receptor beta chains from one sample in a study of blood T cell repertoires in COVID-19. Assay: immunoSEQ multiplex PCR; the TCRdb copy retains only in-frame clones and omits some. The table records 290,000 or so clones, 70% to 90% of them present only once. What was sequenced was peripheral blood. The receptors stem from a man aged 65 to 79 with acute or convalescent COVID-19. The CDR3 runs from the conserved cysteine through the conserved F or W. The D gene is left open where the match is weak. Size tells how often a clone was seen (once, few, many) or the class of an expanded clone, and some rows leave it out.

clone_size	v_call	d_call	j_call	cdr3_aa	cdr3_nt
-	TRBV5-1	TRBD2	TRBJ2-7	CASSLAPQGLGLTEQYF	TGCGCCAGCAGCTTGGCCCCGCAGGGACTAGGCCTAACCGAGCAGTACTTC
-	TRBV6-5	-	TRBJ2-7	CASRGLPDYEQYF	TGTGCCAGCAGGGGACTGCCCGACTACGAGCAGTACTTC
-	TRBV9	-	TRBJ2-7	CASSRGLSNGREQYF	TGTGCCAGCAGCAGAGGACTCTCCAATGGGCGAGAGCAGTACTTC
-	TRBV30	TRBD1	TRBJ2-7	CAWSSQGGYEQYF	TGTGCCTGGAGTTCACAGGGGGGCTACGAGCAGTACTTC
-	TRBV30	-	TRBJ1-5	CAWNSGGGQPQHF	TGTGCCTGGAACTCGGGGGGAGGCCAGCCCCAGCATTTT
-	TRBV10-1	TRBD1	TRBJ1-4	CASSESRGRTEKLFF	TGCGCCAGCAGTGAGTCGAGGGGGCGCACGGAAAAACTGTTTTTT
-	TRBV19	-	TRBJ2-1	CASSIRARGAGNEQFF	TGTGCCAGTAGTATACGGGCCCGCGGGGCCGGAAATGAGCAGTTCTTC
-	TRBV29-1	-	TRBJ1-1	CSGYWTYNTEAFF	TGCAGCGGGTACTGGACATACAACACTGAAGCTTTCTTT
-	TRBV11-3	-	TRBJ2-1	CASSRTGRGLGNEQFF	TGTGCCAGCAGCCGTACCGGGAGGGGGCTGGGCAATGAGCAGTTCTTC
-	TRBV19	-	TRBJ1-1	CASSYREGTEAFF	TGTGCCAGTAGTTACAGGGAGGGCACTGAAGCTTTCTTT
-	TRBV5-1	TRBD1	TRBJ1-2	CASSSGTAQLYGYTF	TGCGCCAGCAGCAGTGGGACAGCGCAACTCTATGGCTACACCTTC
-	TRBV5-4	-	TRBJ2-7	CASSGQNSYEQYF	TGTGCCAGCAGCGGACAAAACTCCTACGAGCAGTACTTC
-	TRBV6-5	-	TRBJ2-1	CASQWPSNEQFF	TGTGCCAGCCAATGGCCCTCCAATGAGCAGTTCTTC
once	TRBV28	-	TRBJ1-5	CASTPGVAGNQPQHF	TGTGCCAGCACTCCAGGGGTGGCGGGCAATCAGCCCCAGCATTTT
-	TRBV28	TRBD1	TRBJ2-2	CASRTGVGELFF	TGTGCCAGCAGGACAGGGGTCGGGGAGCTGTTTTTT
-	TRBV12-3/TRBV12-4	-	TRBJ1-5	CASTRLNQPQHF	TGTGCCAGCACCAGACTCAATCAGCCCCAGCATTTT
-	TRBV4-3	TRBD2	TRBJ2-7	CASSLSGGPYEQYF	TGCGCCAGCAGCCTTAGCGGGGGACCCTACGAGCAGTACTTC
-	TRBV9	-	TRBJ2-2	CASSVGPGGGSGELFF	TGTGCCAGCAGCGTAGGGCCGGGTGGAGGTTCCGGGGAGCTGTTTTTT
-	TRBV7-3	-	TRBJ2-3	CASSLAGGYTDTQYF	TGTGCCAGCAGCTTAGCAGGGGGGTACACAGATACGCAGTATTTT